One sample yielded the 14 T cell receptor beta chains listed below, sequenced in a study of cytomegalovirus exposure and HLA in healthy donors. A multiplex PCR was run with 60 Vbeta primers and 13 Jbeta primers. Libraries were prepared by immunoSEQ multiplex PCR; TCRdb keeps only in-frame clonotypes and omits some of them. The table lists 95,000 to 150,000 clones, roughly 65% of them singletons. The specimen sequenced was PBMCs. The receptors originated from a man aged 40-49 years in good health and CMV-seropositive.

This chain connects TRBV7-9 to TRBJ2-6; no clear D. There are 16 residues in the CDR3. CDR1 is SEHNR and CDR2 is FQNEAQ in the germline V gene (reference sequence). Trimming took 3 bases from V and 0 from J, leaving 9 bases between them. CDR3 bases: TGTGCCAGCAGCTTGCTCCTAGGCTCTGGGGCCAACGTCCTGACTTTC. Protein: CASSLLLGSGANVLTF.

This clone was seen just once. This rearrangement joins TRBV7-2 to TRBJ2-1; TRBD2 matches 7 bases. V dropped 2 bases and J dropped 0; count of bases not matched to a gene: 13. Germline V CDR1 and CDR2: SGHTA, FQGNSA. This CDR3 spans 19 amino acids. This CDR3 is CASSLFLTGGLSSYNEQFF. CDR3 bases: TGTGCCAGCAGCTTATTTTTAACGGGAGGACTTAGCTCCTACAATGAGCAGTTCTTC.

The chain has TRBV9 and TRBJ1-5; D uncertain. The CDR3 extends over 15 amino acids. Deletions cut 0 bases from V and 0 bases from J, with 7 bases between. Germline loops: CDR1 SGDLS, CDR2 YYNGEE. CDR3 bases: TGTGCCAGCAGCGTAGACGGTTATAGCAATCAGCCCCAGCATTTT. Translating it yields CASSVDGYSNQPQHF.

The sample holds one count of this clone. The chain has TRBV7-7 and TRBJ2-5; possible D gene TRBD1, 6 bases. The CDR3 extends over 14 amino acids. Trimming removed 7 bases at V and 5 bases at J, with 17 bases between. CDR1 SSHAT and CDR2 FNYEAQ come from the germline V gene (reference sequence). The CDR3 DNA sequence: TGTGCCAGCACCCCAGTAAGGGGGACGGAGACCCAGTACTTC. Translated, it gives CASTPVRGTETQYF. Looking up the rest from reference TRBV7-7 and TRBJ2-5 gives the full variable domain: GAGVSQSPRYKVTKRGQDVTLRCDPISSHATLYWYQQALGQGPEFLTYFNYEAQPDKSGLPSDRFSAERPEGSISTLTIQRTEQRDSAMYRCASTPVRGTETQYFGPGTRLLVL.

V and J are TRBV6-6 and TRBJ2-7; D gene uncertain. Germline loops: CDR1 MNHNY, CDR2 SVGAGI (reference sequence). CDR3 length equals 11 residues. Trimming shortened V by 5 bases and J by 2 bases, and 4 bases separated the two germline ends. The CDR3 loop is CASSRAYEQYF. CDR3 nucleotide sequence: TGTGCCAGCAGTAGAGCCTACGAGCAGTACTTC.

In its sample, this clone was seen a few times. The rearrangement joins TRBV30 to TRBJ2-3; D is perhaps TRBD1 (6 bases). CDR1 and CDR2 (germline): GTSNPN, SVGIG (reference sequence). This CDR3 is 16 amino acids long. The V gene lost 1 base and the J gene lost 2 bases, with 16 bases spanning the gap. CDR3 bases: TGTGCCTGGAGTGATGCAGGGGCCGGGCCCACAGATACGCAGTATTTT. This encodes CAWSDAGAGPTDTQYF.

The rearrangement uses TRBV2 and TRBJ2-1; D gene ambiguous. The germline V gene encodes CDR1 SNHLY and CDR2 FYNNEI. The CDR3 is made up of 12 amino acids. Trimming removed 6 bases at V and 8 bases at J, with 11 bases between. CDR3 DNA sequence: TGTGCCAGCAGCGCCTTCGGGTATGAGCAGTTCTTC. This gives the protein CASSAFGYEQFF.

The chain combines TRBV2 with TRBJ1-5; D ambiguous. This CDR3 spans 14 amino acids. The germline V gene encodes CDR1 SNHLY and CDR2 FYNNEI. V was pared by 6 bases and J by 0 bases, with 9 bases between. The chain's CDR3 is CASRGRNSNQPQHF. For the CDR3, the DNA is TGTGCCAGCAGGGGCCGTAATAGCAATCAGCCCCAGCATTTT.

The count of this clone is one. The V and J genes are TRBV4-2 and TRBJ2-7, with D unresolved. The germline CDR1 and CDR2 sequences are LGHNA and YNFKEQ. The ends were cut back, 1 base at V and 6 bases at J, with 4 bases in the middle. CDR3 size: 11 residues. CDR3 bases: TGTGCCAGCAGCCAAGCGGGCGAGCAGTACTTC. Encoded protein: CASSQAGEQYF.

This clone was found a few times. V usage is TRBV7-3 and J usage is TRBJ1-2; D gene ambiguous. The CDR3 sequence is 14 residues long. V lost 5 bases to trimming and J lost 8 bases, with 18 bases between them. Germline V gives CDR1 SGHTA, CDR2 FQGTGA. The DNA for the CDR3 is TGTGCCAGCAGCGCCTCGCCGGGGTTAACGGGCTACACCTTC. Its protein is CASSASPGLTGYTF.

The V call is TRBV18, the J call TRBJ2-7; TRBD2 matches 10 bases. CDR1 is KGHSH, CDR2 LQKENI, per germline. After removal of 4 bases from V and 3 bases from J, the junction contained 3 bases not matched to a gene. The CDR3 consists of 14 residues. Here the CDR3 DNA reads TGTGCCAGCTCACTTACTAGCGGGAACTACGAGCAGTACTTC. It codes for CASSLTSGNYEQYF.

This clone showed up many times. The rearrangement joins TRBV13 to TRBJ2-1, with D unresolved. V lost 2 bases and J 0 bases, leaving 8 bases between the germline ends. The CDR3 runs 15 residues. Germline CDR1 is PRHDT and CDR2 is FYEKMQ (reference sequence). The CDR3 nucleotides read TGTGCCAGCAGCTTATACCGGAGCTCCTACAATGAGCAGTTCTTC. It translates to CASSLYRSSYNEQFF.

This clone has just a few counts. The rearrangement joins TRBV9 to TRBJ2-1, with 10 bases matching TRBD2. The length of the CDR3 is 15 residues. V shed 3 bases, J shed 3 bases, and the junction held 3 bases outside the gene matches. From germline, CDR1 is SGDLS and CDR2 YYNGEE. The CDR3 loop is CASSGRTSGYNEQFF. As DNA, the CDR3 is TGTGCCAGCAGCGGACGGACTAGCGGCTACAATGAGCAGTTCTTC.

The chain combines TRBV4-1 with TRBJ2-1; 7 positions agree with TRBD1. The CDR3 has 17 amino acids. J gave up 2 bases and V 2 bases, and 9 bases lay outside the gene matches. Germline values: CDR1 MGHRA, CDR2 YSYEKL. Written as DNA, the CDR3 is TGCGCCAGCAGCCAAAGGGGACAGCCAGGTACCTACAATGAGCAGTTCTTC. Amino acid sequence: CASSQRGQPGTYNEQFF.